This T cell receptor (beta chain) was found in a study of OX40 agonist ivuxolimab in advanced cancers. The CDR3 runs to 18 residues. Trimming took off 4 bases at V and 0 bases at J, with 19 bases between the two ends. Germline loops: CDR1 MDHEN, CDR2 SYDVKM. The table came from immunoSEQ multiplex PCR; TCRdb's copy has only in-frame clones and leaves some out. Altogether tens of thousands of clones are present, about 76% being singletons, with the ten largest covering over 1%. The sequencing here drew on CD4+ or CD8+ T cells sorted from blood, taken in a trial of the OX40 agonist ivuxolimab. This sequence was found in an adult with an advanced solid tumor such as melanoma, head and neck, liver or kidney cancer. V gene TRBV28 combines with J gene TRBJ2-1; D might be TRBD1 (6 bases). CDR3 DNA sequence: TGTGCCAGCAGTTATCTACCTACCCAGGGGACCTCCTACAATGAGCAGTTCTTC. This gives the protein CASSYLPTQGTSYNEQFF.